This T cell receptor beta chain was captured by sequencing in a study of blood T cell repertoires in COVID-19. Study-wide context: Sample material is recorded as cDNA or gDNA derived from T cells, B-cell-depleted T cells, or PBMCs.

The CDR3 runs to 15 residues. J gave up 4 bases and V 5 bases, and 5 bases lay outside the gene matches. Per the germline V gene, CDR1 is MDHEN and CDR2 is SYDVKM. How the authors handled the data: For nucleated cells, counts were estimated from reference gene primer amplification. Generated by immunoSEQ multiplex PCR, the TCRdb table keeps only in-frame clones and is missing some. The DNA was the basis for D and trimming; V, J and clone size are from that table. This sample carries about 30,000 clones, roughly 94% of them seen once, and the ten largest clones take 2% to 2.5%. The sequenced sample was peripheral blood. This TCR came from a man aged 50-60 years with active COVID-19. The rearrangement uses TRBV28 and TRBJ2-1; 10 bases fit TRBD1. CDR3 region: CASSGDRGRYNEQFF. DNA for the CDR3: TGTGCCAGCAGTGGAGACAGGGGGCGATACAATGAGCAGTTCTTC.